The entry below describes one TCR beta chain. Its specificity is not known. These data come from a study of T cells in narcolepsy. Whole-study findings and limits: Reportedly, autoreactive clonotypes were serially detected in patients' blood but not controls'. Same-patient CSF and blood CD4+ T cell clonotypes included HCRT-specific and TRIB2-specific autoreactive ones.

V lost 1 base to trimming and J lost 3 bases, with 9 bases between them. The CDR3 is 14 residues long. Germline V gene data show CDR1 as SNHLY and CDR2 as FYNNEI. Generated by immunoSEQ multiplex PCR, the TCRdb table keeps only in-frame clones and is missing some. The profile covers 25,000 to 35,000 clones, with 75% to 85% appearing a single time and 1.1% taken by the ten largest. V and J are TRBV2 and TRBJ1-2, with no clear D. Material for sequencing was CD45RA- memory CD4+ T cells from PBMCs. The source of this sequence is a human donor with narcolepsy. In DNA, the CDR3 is TGTGCCAGCAGTGAAGGAAGATTGGACTATGGCTACACCTTC. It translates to CASSEGRLDYGYTF.